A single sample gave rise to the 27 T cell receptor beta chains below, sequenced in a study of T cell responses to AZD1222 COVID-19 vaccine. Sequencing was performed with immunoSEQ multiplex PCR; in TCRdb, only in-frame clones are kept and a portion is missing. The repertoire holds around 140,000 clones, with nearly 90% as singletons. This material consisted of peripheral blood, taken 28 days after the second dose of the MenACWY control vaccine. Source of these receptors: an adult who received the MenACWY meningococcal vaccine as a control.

Here the CDR3 reads CASSGWDRNTEAFF. The CDR3 coding sequence is TGTGCCAGCAGTGGTTGGGACAGGAACACTGAAGCTTTCTTT. V and J are TRBV25-1 and TRBJ1-1; 7 bases agree with TRBD1. With V trimmed by 4 bases and J by 1 base, 3 bases remained unmatched. CDR1 MGHDK and CDR2 SYGVNS come from the germline V gene. The CDR3 totals 14 residues.

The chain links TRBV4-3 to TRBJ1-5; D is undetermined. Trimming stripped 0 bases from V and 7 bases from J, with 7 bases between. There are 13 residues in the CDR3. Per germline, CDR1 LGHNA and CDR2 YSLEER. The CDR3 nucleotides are TGCGCCAGCAGCCAAGAGCTCCGACAGCCCCAGCATTTT. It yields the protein CASSQELRQPQHF.

The CDR3 loop is CAWSTEKLFF. The CDR3 nucleotides read TGTGCCTGGAGTACGGAGAAACTGTTTTTT. V is TRBV30 and J is TRBJ1-4, with unresolved D. This CDR3 region has 10 residues. Germline V gene lookup returns CDR1 GTSNPN and CDR2 SVGIG (reference sequence). Trimming pared 2 bases from V and 11 bases from J, leaving 6 bases between.

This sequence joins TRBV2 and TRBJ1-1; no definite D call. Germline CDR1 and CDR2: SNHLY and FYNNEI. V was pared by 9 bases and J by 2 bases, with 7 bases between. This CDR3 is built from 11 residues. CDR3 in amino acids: CASSPNTEAFF. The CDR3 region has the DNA TGTGCCAGTTCCCCCAACACTGAAGCTTTCTTT. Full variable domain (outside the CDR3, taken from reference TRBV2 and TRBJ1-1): EPEVTQTPSHQVTQMGQEVILRCVPISNHLYFYWYRQILGQKVEFLVSFYNNEISEKSEIFDDQFSVERPDGSNFTLKIRSTKLEDSAMYFCASSPNTEAFFGQGTRLTVV.

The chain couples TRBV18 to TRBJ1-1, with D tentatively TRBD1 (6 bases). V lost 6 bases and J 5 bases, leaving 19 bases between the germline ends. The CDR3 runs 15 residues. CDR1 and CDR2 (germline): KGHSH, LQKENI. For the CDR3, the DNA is TGTGCCAGCTCCCTAAACCTCAGGGGAGGGACTGAAGCTTTCTTT. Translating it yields CASSLNLRGGTEAFF.

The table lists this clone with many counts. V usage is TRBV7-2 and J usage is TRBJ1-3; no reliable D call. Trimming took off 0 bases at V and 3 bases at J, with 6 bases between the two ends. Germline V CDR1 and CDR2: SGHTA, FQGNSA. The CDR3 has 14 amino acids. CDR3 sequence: CASSLAGDGNTIYF. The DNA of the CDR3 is TGTGCCAGCAGCTTAGCCGGTGATGGAAACACCATATATTTT.

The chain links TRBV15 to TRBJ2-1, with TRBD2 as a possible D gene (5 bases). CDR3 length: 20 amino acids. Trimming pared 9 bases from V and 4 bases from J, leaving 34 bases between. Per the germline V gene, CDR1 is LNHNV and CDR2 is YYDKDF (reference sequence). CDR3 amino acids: CATTLSGRILETPSYNEQFF. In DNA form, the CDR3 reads TGTGCCACTACGCTCTCCGGAAGAATACTAGAAACCCCATCTTACAATGAGCAGTTCTTC. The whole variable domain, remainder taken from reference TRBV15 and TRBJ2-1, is DAMVIQNPRYQVTQFGKPVTLSCSQTLNHNVMYWYQQKSSQAPKLLFHYYDKDFNNEADTPDNFQSRRPNTSFCFLDIRSPGLGDTAMYLCATTLSGRILETPSYNEQFFGPGTRLTVL.

CDR3 residues: CASRQRESTDTQYF. The CDR3 bases are TGTGCCAGCAGGCAGCGGGAGAGCACAGATACGCAGTATTTT. The J gene is TRBJ2-3, the V gene TRBV2; 8 nucleotides agree with TRBD2. V lost 6 bases and J lost 0; bases outside the gene matches: 2. Germline CDR1 is SNHLY and CDR2 is FYNNEI. The CDR3 length is 14 residues.

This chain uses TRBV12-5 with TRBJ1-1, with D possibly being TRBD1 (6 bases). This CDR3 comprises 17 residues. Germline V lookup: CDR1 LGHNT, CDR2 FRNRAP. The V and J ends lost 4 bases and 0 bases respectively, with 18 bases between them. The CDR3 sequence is CASGSPPGTSMNTEAFF. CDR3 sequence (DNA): TGTGCTAGTGGTTCGCCCCCCGGGACATCCATGAACACTGAAGCTTTCTTT. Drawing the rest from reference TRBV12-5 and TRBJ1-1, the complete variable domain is DARVTQTPRHKVTEMGQEVTMRCQPILGHNTVFWYRQTMMQGLELLAYFRNRAPLDDSGMPKDRFSAEMPDATLATLKIQPSEPRDSAVYFCASGSPPGTSMNTEAFFGQGTRLTVV.

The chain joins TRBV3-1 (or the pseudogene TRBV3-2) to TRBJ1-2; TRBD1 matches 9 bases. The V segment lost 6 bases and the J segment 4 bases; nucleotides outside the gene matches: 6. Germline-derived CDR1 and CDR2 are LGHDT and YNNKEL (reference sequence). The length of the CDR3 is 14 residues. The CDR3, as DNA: TGTGCCAGCAGAGGGACAGGGAGGACCTATGGCTACACCTTC. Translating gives CASRGTGRTYGYTF.

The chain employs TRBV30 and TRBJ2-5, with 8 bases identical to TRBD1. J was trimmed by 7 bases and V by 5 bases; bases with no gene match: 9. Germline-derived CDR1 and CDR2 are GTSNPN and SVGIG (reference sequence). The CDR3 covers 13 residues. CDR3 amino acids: CAWLMTGVGTQYF. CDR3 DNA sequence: TGTGCCTGGTTGATGACAGGGGTCGGGACCCAGTACTTC.

The CDR3 DNA is TGTGCCACCAGCAGATCGGGACAGGCGAACACTGAAGCTTTCTTT. Protein product: CATSRSGQANTEAFF. The chain recombines TRBV15 with TRBJ1-1; the match to TRBD1 covers 8 bases. This CDR3 is 15 amino acids long. Losses at the gene ends were 2 bases for V and 1 base for J; bases not matched to a gene: 3. Germline assignment: CDR1 LNHNV and CDR2 YYDKDF (reference sequence). Full variable domain (rest looked up from reference TRBV15 and TRBJ1-1): DAMVIQNPRYQVTQFGKPVTLSCSQTLNHNVMYWYQQKSSQAPKLLFHYYDKDFNNEADTPDNFQSRRPNTSFCFLDIRSPGLGDTAMYLCATSRSGQANTEAFFGQGTRLTVV.

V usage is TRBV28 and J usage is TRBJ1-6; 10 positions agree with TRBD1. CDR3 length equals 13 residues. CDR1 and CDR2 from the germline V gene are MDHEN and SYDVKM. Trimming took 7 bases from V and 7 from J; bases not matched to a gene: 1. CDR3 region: CASMTGGNSPLHF. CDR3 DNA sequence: TGTGCCAGCATGACAGGGGGCAATTCACCCCTCCACTTT. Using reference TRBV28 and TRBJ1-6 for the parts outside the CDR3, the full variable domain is DVKVTQSSRYLVKRTGEKVFLECVQDMDHENMFWYRQDPGLGLRLIYFSYDVKMKEKGDIPEGYSVSREKKERFSLILESASTNQTSMYLCASMTGGNSPLHFGNGTRLTVT.

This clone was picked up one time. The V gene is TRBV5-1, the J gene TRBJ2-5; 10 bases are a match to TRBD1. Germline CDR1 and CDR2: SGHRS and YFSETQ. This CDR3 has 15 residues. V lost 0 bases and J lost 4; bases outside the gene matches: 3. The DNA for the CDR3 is TGCGCCAGCAGCTTGGGGGACAGGGGTTCAGAGACCCAGTACTTC. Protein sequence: CASSLGDRGSETQYF.

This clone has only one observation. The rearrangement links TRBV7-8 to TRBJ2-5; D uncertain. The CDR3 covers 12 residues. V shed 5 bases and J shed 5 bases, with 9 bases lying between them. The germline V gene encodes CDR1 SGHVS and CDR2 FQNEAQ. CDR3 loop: CASSQLLETQYF. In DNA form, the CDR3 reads TGTGCCAGCAGCCAACTACTGGAGACCCAGTACTTC.

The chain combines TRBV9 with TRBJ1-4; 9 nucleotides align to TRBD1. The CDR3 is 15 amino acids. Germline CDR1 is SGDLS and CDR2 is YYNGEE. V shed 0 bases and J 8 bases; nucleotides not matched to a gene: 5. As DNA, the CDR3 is TGTGCCAGCAGCGTAGTGGGACAGGGATCCGAAAAACTGTTTTTT. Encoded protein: CASSVVGQGSEKLFF.

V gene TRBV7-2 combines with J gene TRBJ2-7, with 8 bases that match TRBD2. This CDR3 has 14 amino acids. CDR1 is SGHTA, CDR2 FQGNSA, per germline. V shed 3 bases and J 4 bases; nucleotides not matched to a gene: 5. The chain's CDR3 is CASSLGRGVYEQYF. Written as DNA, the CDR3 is TGTGCCAGCAGCTTGGGGCGGGGGGTATACGAGCAGTACTTC.

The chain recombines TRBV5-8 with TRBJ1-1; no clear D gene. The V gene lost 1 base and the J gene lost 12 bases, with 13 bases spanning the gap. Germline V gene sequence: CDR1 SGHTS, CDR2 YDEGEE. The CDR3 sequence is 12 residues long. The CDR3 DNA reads TGTGCCAGCAGCTTGAGTAGTCCGGCCACTTTCTTT. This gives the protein CASSLSSPATFF.

CDR3 DNA: TGTGCCAGCAGTTACTTCCGAACAGGGGGCGCCTATCTATCTGGGGCCAACGTCCTGACTTTC. It specifies CASSYFRTGGAYLSGANVLTF. The chain couples TRBV6-2 or TRBV6-3 to TRBJ2-6, with 9 bases identical to TRBD1. Trimming cost V 1 base and J 1 base; bases outside gene matches: 14. Germline V gives CDR1 MNHEY, CDR2 SVGEGT. This CDR3 has 21 amino acids.

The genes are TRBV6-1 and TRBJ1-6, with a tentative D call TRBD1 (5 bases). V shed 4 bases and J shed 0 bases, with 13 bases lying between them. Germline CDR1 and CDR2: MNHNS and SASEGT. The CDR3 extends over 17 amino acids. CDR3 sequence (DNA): TGTGCCAGCAGTGGTGGGGACGGGAGCTCCTATAATTCACCCCTCCACTTT. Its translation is CASSGGDGSSYNSPLHF.

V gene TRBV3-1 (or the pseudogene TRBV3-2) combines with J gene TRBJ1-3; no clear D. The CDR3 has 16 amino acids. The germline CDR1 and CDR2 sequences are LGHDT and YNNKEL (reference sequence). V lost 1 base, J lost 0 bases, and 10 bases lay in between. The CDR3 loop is CASSQGGSLSGNTIYF. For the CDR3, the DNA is TGTGCCAGCAGCCAAGGCGGCAGCCTCTCTGGAAACACCATATATTTT.

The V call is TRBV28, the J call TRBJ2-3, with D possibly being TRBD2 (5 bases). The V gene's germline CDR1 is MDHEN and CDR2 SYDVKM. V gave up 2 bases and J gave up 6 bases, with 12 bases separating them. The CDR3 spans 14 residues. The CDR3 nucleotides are TGTGCCAGCAGTTTAACCGCGGGTCGGGATACGCAGTATTTT. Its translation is CASSLTAGRDTQYF.

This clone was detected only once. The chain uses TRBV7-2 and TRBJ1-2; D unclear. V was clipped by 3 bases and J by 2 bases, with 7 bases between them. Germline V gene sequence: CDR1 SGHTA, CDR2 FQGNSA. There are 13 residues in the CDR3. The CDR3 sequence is CASSFTGNYGYTF. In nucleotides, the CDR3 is TGTGCCAGCAGCTTTACGGGGAACTATGGCTACACCTTC.

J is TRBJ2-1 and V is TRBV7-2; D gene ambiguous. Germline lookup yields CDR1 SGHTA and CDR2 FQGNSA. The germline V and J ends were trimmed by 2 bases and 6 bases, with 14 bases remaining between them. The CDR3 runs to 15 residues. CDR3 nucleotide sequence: TGTGCCAGCAGCTTATCTAGAACCCCCCTCAATGAGCAGTTCTTC. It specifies CASSLSRTPLNEQFF.

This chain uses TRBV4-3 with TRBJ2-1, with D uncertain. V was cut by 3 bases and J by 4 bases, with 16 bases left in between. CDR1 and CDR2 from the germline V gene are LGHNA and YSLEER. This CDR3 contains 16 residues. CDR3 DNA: TGCGCCAGCAGCCAGCTGAAGGGTCGGATTTACAATGAGCAGTTCTTC. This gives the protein CASSQLKGRIYNEQFF.

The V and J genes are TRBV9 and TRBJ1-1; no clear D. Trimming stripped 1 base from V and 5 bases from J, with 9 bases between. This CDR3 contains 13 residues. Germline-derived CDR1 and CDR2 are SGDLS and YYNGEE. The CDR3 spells CASSVRPWTEAFF. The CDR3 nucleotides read TGTGCCAGCAGCGTACGACCTTGGACTGAAGCTTTCTTT. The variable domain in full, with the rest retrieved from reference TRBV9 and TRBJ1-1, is DSGVTQTPKHLITATGQRVTLRCSPRSGDLSVYWYQQSLDQGLQFLIQYYNGEERAKGNILERFSAQQFPDLHSELNLSSLELGDSALYFCASSVRPWTEAFFGQGTRLTVV.

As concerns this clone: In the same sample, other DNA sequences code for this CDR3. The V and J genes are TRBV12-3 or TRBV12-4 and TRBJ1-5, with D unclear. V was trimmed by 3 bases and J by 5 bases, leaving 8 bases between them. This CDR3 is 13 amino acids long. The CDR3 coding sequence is TGTGCCAGCAGTTTCGGCGGGGATCAGCCCCAGCATTTT. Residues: CASSFGGDQPQHF.